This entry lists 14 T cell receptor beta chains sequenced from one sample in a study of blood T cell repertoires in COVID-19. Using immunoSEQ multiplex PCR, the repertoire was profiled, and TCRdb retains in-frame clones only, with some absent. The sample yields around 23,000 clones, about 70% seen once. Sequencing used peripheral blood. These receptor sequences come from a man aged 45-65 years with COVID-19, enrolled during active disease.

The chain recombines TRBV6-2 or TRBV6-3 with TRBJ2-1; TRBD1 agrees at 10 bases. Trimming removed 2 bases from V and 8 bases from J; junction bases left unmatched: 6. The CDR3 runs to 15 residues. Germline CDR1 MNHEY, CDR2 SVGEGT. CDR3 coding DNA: TGTGCCAGCAGTTACACGGGACAGGGGAGGTATGAGCAGTTCTTC. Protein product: CASSYTGQGRYEQFF.

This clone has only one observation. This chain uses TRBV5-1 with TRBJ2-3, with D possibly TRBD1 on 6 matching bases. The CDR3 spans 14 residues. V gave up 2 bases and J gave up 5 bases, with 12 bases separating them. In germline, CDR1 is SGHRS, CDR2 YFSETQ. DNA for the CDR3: TGCGCCAGCAGCTTACAGGGAGTTGTAGATACGCAGTATTTT. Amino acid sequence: CASSLQGVVDTQYF. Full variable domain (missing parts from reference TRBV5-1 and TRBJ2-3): KAGVTQTPRYLIKTRGQQVTLSCSPISGHRSVSWYQQTPGQGLQFLFEYFSETQRNKGNFPGRFSGRQFSNSRSEMNVSTLELGDSALYLCASSLQGVVDTQYFGPGTRLTVL.

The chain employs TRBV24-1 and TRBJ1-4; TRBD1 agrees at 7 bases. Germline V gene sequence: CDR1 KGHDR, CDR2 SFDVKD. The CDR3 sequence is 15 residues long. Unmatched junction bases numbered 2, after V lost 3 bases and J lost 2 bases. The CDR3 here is CATSDARGTNEKLFF. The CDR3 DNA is TGTGCCACCAGTGATGCCAGGGGGACTAATGAAAAACTGTTTTTT.

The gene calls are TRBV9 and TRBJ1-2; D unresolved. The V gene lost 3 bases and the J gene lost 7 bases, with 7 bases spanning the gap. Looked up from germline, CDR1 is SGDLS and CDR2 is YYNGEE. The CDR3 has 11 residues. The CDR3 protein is CASSAGRGYTF. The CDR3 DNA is TGTGCCAGCAGCGCTGGCCGTGGCTACACCTTC.

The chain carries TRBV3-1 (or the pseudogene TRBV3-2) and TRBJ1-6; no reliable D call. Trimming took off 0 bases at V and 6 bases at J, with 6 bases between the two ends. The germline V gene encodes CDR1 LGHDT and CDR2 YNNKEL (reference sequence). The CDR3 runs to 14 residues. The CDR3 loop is CASSQDGANSPLHF. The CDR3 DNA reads TGTGCCAGCAGCCAAGATGGAGCTAATTCACCCCTCCACTTT.

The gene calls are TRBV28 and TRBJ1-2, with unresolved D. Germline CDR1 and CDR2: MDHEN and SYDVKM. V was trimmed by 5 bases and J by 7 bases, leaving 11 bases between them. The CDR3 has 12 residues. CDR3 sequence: CASSIQARGYTF. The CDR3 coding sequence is TGTGCCAGCAGTATCCAAGCTCGTGGCTACACCTTC.

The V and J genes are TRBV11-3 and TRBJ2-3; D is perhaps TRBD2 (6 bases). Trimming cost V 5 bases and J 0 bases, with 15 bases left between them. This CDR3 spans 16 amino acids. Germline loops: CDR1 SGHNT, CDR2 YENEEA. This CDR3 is CASSLAASASTDTQYF. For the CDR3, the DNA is TGTGCCAGCAGCCTTGCGGCTAGCGCCAGCACAGATACGCAGTATTTT.

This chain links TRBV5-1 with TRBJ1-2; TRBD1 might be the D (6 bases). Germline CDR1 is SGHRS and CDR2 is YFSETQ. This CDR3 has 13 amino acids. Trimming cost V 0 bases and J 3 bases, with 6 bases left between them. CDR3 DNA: TGCGCCAGCAGCTTGGACAGGGACTATGGCTACACCTTC. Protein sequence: CASSLDRDYGYTF.

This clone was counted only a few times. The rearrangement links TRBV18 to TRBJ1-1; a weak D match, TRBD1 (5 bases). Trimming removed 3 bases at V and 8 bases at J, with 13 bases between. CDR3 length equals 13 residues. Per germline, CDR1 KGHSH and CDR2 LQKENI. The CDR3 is CASSPMRQTEAFF. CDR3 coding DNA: TGTGCCAGCTCACCGATGCGACAGACGGAAGCTTTCTTT.

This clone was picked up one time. CDR3 nucleotides: TGTGCCAGCTCACACCGAATCAAGACAGGGAGTAATTCACCCCTCCACTTT. This sequence encodes CASSHRIKTGSNSPLHF. J is TRBJ1-6 and V is TRBV18; TRBD1 agrees at 7 bases. There are 17 residues in the CDR3. Germline CDR1 KGHSH, CDR2 LQKENI. V gave up 4 bases and J gave up 6 bases; unmatched junction bases: 12. Filled out from reference TRBV18 and TRBJ1-6, the complete variable domain reads NAGVMQNPRHLVRRRGQEARLRCSPMKGHSHVYWYRQLPEEGLKFMVYLQKENIIDESGMPKERFSAEFPKEGPSILRIQQVVRGDSAAYFCASSHRIKTGSNSPLHFGNGTRLTVT.

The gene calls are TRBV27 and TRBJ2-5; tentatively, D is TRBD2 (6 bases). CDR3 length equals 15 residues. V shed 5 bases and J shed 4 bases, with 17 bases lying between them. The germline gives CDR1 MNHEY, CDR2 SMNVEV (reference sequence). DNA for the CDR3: TGTGCCAGCAGTCCCGGGACTTACCCAGCAGAGACCCAGTACTTC. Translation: CASSPGTYPAETQYF.

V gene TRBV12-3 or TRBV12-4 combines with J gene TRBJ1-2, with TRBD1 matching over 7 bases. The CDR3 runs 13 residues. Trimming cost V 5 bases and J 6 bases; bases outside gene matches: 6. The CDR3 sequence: CASSPTGLNGYTF. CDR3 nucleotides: TGTGCCAGCAGTCCGACAGGGCTCAATGGCTACACCTTC.

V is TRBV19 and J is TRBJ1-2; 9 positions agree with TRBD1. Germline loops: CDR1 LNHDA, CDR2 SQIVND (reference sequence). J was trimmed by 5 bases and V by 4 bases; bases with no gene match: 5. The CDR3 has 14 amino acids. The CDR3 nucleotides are TGTGCCAGTAGTAAGGGACAGGGCCGATATGGCTACACCTTC. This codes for CASSKGQGRYGYTF. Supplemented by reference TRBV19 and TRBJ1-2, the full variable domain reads DGGITQSPKYLFRKEGQNVTLSCEQNLNHDAMYWYRQDPGQGLRLIYYSQIVNDFQKGDIAEGYSVSREKKESFPLTVTSAQKNPTAFYLCASSKGQGRYGYTFGSGTRLTVV.

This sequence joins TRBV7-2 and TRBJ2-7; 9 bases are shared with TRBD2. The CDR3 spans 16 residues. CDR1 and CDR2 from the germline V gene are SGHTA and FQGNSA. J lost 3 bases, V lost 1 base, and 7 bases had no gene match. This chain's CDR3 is CASSLGSRGRVYEQYF. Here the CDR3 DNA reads TGTGCCAGCAGCTTAGGGTCTCGCGGGAGGGTCTACGAGCAGTACTTC.